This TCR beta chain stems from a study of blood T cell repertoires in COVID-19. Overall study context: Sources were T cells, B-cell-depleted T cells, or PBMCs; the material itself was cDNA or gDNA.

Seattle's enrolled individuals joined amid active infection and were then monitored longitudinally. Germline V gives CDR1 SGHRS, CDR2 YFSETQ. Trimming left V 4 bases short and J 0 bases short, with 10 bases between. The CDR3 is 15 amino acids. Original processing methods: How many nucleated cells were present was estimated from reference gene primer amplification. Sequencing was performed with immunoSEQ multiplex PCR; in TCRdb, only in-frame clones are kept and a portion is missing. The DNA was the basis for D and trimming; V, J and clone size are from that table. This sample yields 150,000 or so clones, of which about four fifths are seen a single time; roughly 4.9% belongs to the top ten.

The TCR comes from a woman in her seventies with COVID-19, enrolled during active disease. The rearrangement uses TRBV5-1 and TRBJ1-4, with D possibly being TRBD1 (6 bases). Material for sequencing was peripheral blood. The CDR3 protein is CASSGNRATNEKLFF. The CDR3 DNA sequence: TGCGCCAGCAGCGGAAACAGGGCAACTAATGAAAAACTGTTTTTT.